The clone carrying this TCR beta chain has more than one count but fewer than ten. The sample comes from a study of CD8 T cells in ankylosing spondylitis. Germline trimming cut 3 bases from V and 0 bases from J; bases unmatched to any gene: 9. Germline assignment: CDR1 KGHSH and CDR2 LQKENI. CDR3 length: 17 residues. Via MiXCR, TCRdb re-called the 5' RACE reads, giving one row per CDR3 protein. The sample lists some 150,000 distinct CDR3 sequences; approximately 48% were seen once. The sequence was collected from a male donor with ankylosing spondylitis. The rearrangement uses TRBV18 and TRBJ1-1; 8 bases fit TRBD1. The sample was synovial fluid, either unsorted or a sorted T cell fraction (not recorded which). This CDR3 is CASSPRTGTGLNTEAFF. Here the CDR3 DNA reads TGTGCCAGCTCACCCCGGACAGGGACCGGATTGAACACTGAAGCTTTCTTT.